This is a list of T cell receptor beta chains from one sample in a study of blood T cell repertoires in COVID-19. This table comes from immunoSEQ multiplex PCR, and its TCRdb copy is limited to in-frame clones, with some not included. The sample holds about 250,000 clones; about 85% are singletons and the top ten take about 6.2%. The material sequenced was PBMCs or T cells enriched from blood (not recorded which). These TCRs come from a woman in her fifties or sixties who had been exposed to COVID-19. The CDR3 runs from the conserved cysteine through the conserved F or W. A D gene is named only where the DNA matches it firmly. Clone size is given for some rows only: seen once, a few or many times, or a class if the clone is expanded.

J	V	size	D	DNA	CDR3
TRBJ1-1	TRBV10-3	-	-	TGTGCCATCAGTGAAGGCAGGGGAGCTTTCTTT	CAISEGRGAFF
TRBJ1-1	TRBV12-3/TRBV12-4	-	-	TGTGCCAGCAGTGCGACAACGAACACTGAAGCTTTCTTT	CASSATTNTEAFF
TRBJ1-1	TRBV10-2	-	-	TGCGCCAGCATTGGAGGAGCTGAAGCTTTCTTT	CASIGGAEAFF
TRBJ2-1	TRBV18	-	TRBD2	TGTGCCAGCTCGTCCGGACTAGCGGTGCCCGCCCTTAATGAGCAGTTCTTC	CASSSGLAVPALNEQFF
TRBJ2-7	TRBV12-3/TRBV12-4	-	TRBD1	TGTGCCAGCAGTGCCGGGACAGGGAACGAGCAGTACTTC	CASSAGTGNEQYF
TRBJ2-5	TRBV10-3	-	TRBD1	TGTGCCATCAGAGAGACAGGGGACGGAGAGACCCAGTACTTC	CAIRETGDGETQYF
TRBJ2-2	TRBV27	-	TRBD1	TGTGCCAGCTGGGACAGGGGGAACACCGGGGAGCTGTTTTTT	CASWDRGNTGELFF
TRBJ1-2	TRBV27	-	-	TGTGCCAGCGGACTACCCTATGGCTACACCTTC	CASGLPYGYTF
TRBJ2-1	TRBV10-1	-	-	TGCGCCAGCTCATCTGACTTAAGCGATGAGCAGTTCTTC	CASSSDLSDEQFF
TRBJ1-6	TRBV7-8	once	-	TGTGCCAGCAGCTTGCATTCCCTAGACAGACTCAGGAATTCACCCCTCCACTTT	CASSLHSLDRLRNSPLHF
TRBJ2-3	TRBV7-9	-	TRBD2	TGTGCCAGCAGCTCCACCCCCTCCGGAGCGGGGGGGCCGAGGACGCAGTATTTT	CASSSTPSGAGGPRTQYF
TRBJ2-1	TRBV12-3/TRBV12-4	-	TRBD1	TGTGCCAGCAGTTTAGTCCAGGGACAGGTGTTCTTC	CASSLVQGQVFF
TRBJ2-7	TRBV5-1	-	-	TGCGCCAGCAGCTTGTTTGGGCAGGGCCCCTACGAGCAGTACTTC	CASSLFGQGPYEQYF
TRBJ2-3	TRBV15	-	TRBD1	TGTGCCACCAGCAGAGAGACAGGGGCAGATACGCAGTATTTT	CATSRETGADTQYF
TRBJ2-5	TRBV15	few	TRBD1	TGTGCCACCAGCAGAAAAACCGGGACAGGGTTTCAAGAGACCCAGTACTTC	CATSRKTGTGFQETQYF
TRBJ2-1	TRBV5-4	-	TRBD2	TGTGCCAGCAGTACTAGCGGGGTTAATGAGCAGTTCTTC	CASSTSGVNEQFF
TRBJ2-3	TRBV27	-	-	TGTGCCAGCAGCCTGCAGGGTAGAAATACGCAGTATTTT	CASSLQGRNTQYF
TRBJ2-3	TRBV9	-	-	TGTGCCAGCAGCGCCCAGGGGTTGACAGATACGCAGTATTTT	CASSAQGLTDTQYF
TRBJ2-5	TRBV21-1	once	-	TGTGCCAGCAGCAAAGAGGGAACAGGGTGTGACGAGACCCAGTACTTC	CASSKEGTGCDETQYF
TRBJ2-7	TRBV27	few	-	TGTGCCAGCAGTTTATCGAGGTCCAACGAGCAGTACTTC	CASSLSRSNEQYF
TRBJ1-2	TRBV6-5	-	-	TGTGCCAGCCGGCAGGGAACTTTCAACTATGGCTACACCTTC	CASRQGTFNYGYTF
TRBJ1-2	TRBV6-6	few	TRBD1	TGTGCCAGCAGTATAGGGACAGGTGGCTACACCTTC	CASSIGTGGYTF
TRBJ1-5	TRBV19	-	-	TGTGCCAGTAGTGTGGAAGGGGCTGGAAATCAGCCCCAGCATTTT	CASSVEGAGNQPQHF
TRBJ1-2	TRBV19	once	-	TGTGCCAGTAGTGGACAAGGGGGTGGCTACACCTTC	CASSGQGGGYTF
TRBJ2-1	TRBV7-2	-	TRBD2	TGTGCCAGCAGCTCTAGCGGGGGGGGCAATGAGCAGTTCTTC	CASSSSGGGNEQFF
TRBJ2-7	TRBV18	-	-	TGTGCCAGCTCACCAATAGGACAGTACTACGAGCAGTACTTC	CASSPIGQYYEQYF
TRBJ1-2	TRBV28	few	-	TGTGCCAGCAGTTCCCCCAGGGGAATCGACTATGGCTACACCTTC	CASSSPRGIDYGYTF
TRBJ2-7	TRBV6-5	-	-	TGTGCCACTTCACAGGGTGCCGAGCAGTACTTC	CATSQGAEQYF
TRBJ1-6	TRBV7-8	-	-	TGTGCCAGCAGCGACAGGAGCTCCTATAATTCACCCCTCCACTTT	CASSDRSSYNSPLHF
TRBJ1-6	TRBV27	-	TRBD1	TGTGCCAGCACCAGGGGGACCAATAATTCACCCCTCCACTTT	CASTRGTNNSPLHF
TRBJ2-3	TRBV4-3	-	TRBD2	TGCGCCAGCAGCCAGGACGGGGGGGATACGCAGTATTTT	CASSQDGGDTQYF
TRBJ1-6	TRBV10-1	-	-	TGCGCCAGCAGAAGAGGCGGGAGAAATTCACCCCTCCACTTT	CASRRGGRNSPLHF
TRBJ1-1	TRBV5-6	once	TRBD1	TGTGCCAGCAGTTTTAACAGGGGGAAGGCTGAAGCTTTCTTT	CASSFNRGKAEAFF
TRBJ1-2	TRBV6-1	-	TRBD1	TGTGCCAGCAGTGTGTGGGACAGGGCGGGAGACTATGGCTACACCTTC	CASSVWDRAGDYGYTF
TRBJ1-1	TRBV10-3	-	-	TGTGCCATCAGTGAACAGGACACTGAAGCTTTCTTT	CAISEQDTEAFF
TRBJ1-1	TRBV10-2	-	-	TGCGCCAGCAGCCGTGGACAGATGAACACTGAAGCTTTCTTT	CASSRGQMNTEAFF
TRBJ2-7	TRBV5-4	-	TRBD2	TGTGCCAGCAGCAAAAGGACGGGGGGGACGAGCCTCTACGAGCAGTACTTC	CASSKRTGGTSLYEQYF
TRBJ1-2	TRBV10-3	-	-	TGTGCCATCAGTGAGGGGGAGCCTACAGGGATCTATGGCTACACCTTC	CAISEGEPTGIYGYTF
TRBJ1-2	TRBV12-3/TRBV12-4	-	-	TGTGCCAGCAGTTTAGTCACAGGCTATGGCTACACCTTC	CASSLVTGYGYTF